This T cell receptor beta chain was identified in a study of long-term antiretroviral therapy in people with HIV. Study-level points and caveats: Older ART regimens may have been in use when blood was drawn between about 2004 and 2018. Upon ART, diversity increased but remained lower than transplant donor controls.

As regards this clone: Its specificity is not known.

The CDR3 runs to 17 residues. The trim removed 8 bases at V and 8 bases at J, leaving 22 bases unmatched. CDR1 is SGHRS and CDR2 is YFSETQ in the germline V gene. A v3.0 immunoSEQ assay was performed at survey level. TCRdb keeps only in-frame clones here, not all; method: immunoSEQ multiplex PCR. The table includes 11,000 to 15,000 clones, approximately 86% detected once. The origin of this receptor is a man between 35 and 55 years old with HIV. V is TRBV5-1 and J is TRBJ2-1; 7 nucleotides match TRBD2. Sequenced material: unsorted PBMCs, taken 6.2 years after starting antiretroviral therapy. The CDR3 loop is CARPSPRMAGDLYEQFF. For the CDR3, the DNA is TGCGCCAGACCTTCTCCCCGAATGGCGGGAGATTTATATGAGCAGTTCTTC.